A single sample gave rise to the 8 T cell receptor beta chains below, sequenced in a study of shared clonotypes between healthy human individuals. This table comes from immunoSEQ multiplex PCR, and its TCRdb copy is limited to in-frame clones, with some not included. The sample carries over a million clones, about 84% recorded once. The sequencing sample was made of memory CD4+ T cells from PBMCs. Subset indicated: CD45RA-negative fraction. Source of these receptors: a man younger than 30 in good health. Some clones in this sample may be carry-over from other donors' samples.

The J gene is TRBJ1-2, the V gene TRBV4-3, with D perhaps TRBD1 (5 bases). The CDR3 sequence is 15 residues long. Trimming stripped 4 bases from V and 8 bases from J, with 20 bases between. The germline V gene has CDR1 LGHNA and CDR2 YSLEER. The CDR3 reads CASSRGTAQTSGYTF. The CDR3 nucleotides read TGCGCCAGCAGCCGAGGGACTGCCCAGACGAGCGGCTACACCTTC.

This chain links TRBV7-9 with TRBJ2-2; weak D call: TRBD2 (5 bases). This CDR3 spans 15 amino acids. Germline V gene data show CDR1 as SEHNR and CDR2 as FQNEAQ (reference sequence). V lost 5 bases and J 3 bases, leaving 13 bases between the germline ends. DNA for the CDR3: TGTGCCAGCAGCCCTAGCACTAGGTACACCGGGGAGCTGTTTTTT. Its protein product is CASSPSTRYTGELFF.

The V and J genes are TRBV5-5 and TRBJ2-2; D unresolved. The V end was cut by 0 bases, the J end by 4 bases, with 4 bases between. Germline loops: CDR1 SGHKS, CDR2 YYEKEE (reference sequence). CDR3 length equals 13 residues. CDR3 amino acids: CASSLAVTGELFF. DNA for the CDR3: TGTGCCAGCAGCTTGGCTGTCACCGGGGAGCTGTTTTTT.

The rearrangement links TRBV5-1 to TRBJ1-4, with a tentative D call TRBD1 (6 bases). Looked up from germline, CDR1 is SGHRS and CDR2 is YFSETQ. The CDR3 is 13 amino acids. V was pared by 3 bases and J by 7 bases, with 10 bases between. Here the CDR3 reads CASSSDRTEKLFF. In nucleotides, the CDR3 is TGCGCCAGCAGCTCGGACAGAACTGAAAAACTGTTTTTT.

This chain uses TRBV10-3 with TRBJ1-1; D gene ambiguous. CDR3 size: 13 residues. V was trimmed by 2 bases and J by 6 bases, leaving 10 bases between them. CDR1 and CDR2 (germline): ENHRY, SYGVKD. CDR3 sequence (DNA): TGTGCCATCAGTGAGCCCGTTAGTTCTGAAGCTTTCTTT. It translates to CAISEPVSSEAFF.

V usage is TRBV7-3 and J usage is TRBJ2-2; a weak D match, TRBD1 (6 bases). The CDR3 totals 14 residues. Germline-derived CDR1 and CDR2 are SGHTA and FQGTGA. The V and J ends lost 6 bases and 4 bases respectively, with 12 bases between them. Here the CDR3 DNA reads TGTGCCAGCAGGTTTACAGGGTCCACCGGGGAGCTGTTTTTT. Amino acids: CASRFTGSTGELFF.

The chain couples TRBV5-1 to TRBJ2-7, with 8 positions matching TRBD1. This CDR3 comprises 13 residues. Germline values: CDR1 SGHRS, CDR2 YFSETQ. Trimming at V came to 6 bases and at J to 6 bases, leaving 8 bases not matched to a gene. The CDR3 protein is CASTRTGQVEQYF. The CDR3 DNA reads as TGCGCCAGCACCCGGACAGGGCAGGTCGAGCAGTACTTC.

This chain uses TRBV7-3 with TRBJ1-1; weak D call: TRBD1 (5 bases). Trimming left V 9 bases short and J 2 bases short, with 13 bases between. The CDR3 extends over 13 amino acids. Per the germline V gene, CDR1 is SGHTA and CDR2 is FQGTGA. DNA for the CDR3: TGTGCCAGTTGCAGGGACTCTAACACTGAAGCTTTCTTT. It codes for CASCRDSNTEAFF. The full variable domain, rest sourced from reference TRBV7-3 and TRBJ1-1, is GAGVSQTPSNKVTEKGKYVELRCDPISGHTALYWYRQSLGQGPEFLIYFQGTGAADDSGLPNDRFFAVRPEGSVSTLKIQRTERGDSAVYLCASCRDSNTEAFFGQGTRLTVV.